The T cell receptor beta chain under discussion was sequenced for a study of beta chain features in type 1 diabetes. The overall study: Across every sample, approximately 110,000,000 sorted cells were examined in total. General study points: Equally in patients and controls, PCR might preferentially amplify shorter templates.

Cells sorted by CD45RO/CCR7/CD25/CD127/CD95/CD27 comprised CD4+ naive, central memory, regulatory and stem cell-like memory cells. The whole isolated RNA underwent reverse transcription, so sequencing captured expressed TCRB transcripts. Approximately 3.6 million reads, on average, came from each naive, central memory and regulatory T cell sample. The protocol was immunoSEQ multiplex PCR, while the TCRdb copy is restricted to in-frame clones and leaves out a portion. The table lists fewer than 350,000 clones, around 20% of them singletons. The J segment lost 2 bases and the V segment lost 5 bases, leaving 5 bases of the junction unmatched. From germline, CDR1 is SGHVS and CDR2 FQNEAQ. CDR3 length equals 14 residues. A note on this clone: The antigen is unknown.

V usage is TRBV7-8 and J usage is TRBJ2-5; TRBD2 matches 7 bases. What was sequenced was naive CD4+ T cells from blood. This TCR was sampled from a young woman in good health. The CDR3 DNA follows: TGTGCCAGCAGCCTCCGGGACTATCAAGAGACCCAGTACTTC. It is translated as CASSLRDYQETQYF.